This T cell receptor (beta chain) originates from a study of blood T cell repertoires in COVID-19. This CDR3 region has 14 residues. V lost 0 bases, J lost 2 bases, and 8 bases lay in between. Germline CDR1 and CDR2: LNHNV and YYDKDF (reference sequence). Sequencing used immunoSEQ multiplex PCR; TCRdb keeps in-frame clones, though not all of them. The sample comprises around 23,000 clones, 89% of which are singletons, and 15% to 20% rests with the top ten. V gene TRBV15 combines with J gene TRBJ2-7, with a weak D call TRBD1 (5 bases). The sequencing input was peripheral blood. This TCR derives from a human donor in a cohort sampled during active COVID-19. DNA for the CDR3: TGTGCCACCAGCAGAGACCAGGGTGCCTACGAGCAGTACTTC. This codes for CATSRDQGAYEQYF.